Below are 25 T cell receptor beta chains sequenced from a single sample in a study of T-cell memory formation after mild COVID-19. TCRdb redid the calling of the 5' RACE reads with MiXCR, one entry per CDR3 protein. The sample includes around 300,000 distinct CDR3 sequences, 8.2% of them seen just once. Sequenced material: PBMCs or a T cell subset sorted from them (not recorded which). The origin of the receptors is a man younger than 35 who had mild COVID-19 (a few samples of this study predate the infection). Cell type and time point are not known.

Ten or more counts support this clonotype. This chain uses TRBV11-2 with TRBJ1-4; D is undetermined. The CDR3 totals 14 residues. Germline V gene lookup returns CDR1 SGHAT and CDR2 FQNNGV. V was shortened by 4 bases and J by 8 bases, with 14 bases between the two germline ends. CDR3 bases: TGTGCCAGCAGCTCACTGCAGGAAACCGAAAAACTGTTTTTT. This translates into CASSSLQETEKLFF.

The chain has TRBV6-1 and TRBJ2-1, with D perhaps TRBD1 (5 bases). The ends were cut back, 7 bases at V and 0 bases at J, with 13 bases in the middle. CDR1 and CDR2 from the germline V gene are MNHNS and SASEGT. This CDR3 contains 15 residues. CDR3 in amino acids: CASMPMQGSYNEQFF. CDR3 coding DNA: TGTGCCAGCATGCCCATGCAGGGCTCCTACAATGAGCAGTTCTTC.

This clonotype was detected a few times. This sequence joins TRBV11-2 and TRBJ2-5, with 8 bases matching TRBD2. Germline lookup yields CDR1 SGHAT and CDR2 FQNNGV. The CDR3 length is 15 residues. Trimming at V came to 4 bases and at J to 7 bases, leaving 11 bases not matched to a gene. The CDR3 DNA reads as TGTGCCAGCAGCTCTGTACTCGGGGGGGCTGGGACCCAGTACTTC. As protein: CASSSVLGGAGTQYF.

CDR3 in amino acids: CASSSSRPDEQYF. DNA for the CDR3: TGCGCCAGCAGCTCTTCCCGGCCGGACGAGCAGTACTTC. This chain joins TRBV5-1 and TRBJ2-7; unclear D gene. The V gene's germline CDR1 is SGHRS and CDR2 YFSETQ. Trimming shortened V by 3 bases and J by 5 bases, and 12 bases separated the two germline ends. This CDR3 has 13 residues.

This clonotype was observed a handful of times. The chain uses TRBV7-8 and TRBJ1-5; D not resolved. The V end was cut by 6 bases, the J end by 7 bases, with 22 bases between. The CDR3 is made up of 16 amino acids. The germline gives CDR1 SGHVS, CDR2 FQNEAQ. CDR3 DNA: TGTGCCAGCAGTAAATGGTCAGTCCGAGGGCAACAGCCCCAGCATTTT. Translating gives CASSKWSVRGQQPQHF. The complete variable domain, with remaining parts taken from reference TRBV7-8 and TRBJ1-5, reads GAGVSQSPRYKVAKRGQDVALRCDPISGHVSLFWYQQALGQGPEFLTYFQNEAQLDKSGLPSDRFFAERPEGSVSTLKIQRTQQEDSAVYLCASSKWSVRGQQPQHFGDGTRLSIL.

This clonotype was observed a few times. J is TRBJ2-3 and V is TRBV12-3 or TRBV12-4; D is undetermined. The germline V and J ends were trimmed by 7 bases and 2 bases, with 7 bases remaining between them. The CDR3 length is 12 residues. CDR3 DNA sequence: TGTGCCAGCACCGAGGCCACAGATACGCAGTATTTT. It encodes CASTEATDTQYF.

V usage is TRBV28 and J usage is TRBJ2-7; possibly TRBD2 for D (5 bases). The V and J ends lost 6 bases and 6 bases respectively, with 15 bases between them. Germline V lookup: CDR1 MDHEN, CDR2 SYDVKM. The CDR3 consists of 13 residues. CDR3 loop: CASRSGLWGEQYV. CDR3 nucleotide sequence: TGTGCCAGCAGGTCCGGACTCTGGGGCGAGCAGTACGTC.

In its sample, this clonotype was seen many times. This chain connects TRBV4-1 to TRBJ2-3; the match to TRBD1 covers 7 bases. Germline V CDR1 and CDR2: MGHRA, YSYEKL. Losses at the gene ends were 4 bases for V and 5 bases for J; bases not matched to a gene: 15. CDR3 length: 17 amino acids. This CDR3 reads CASSRPGQRLRRDTQYF. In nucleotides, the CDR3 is TGCGCCAGCAGCCGACCGGGACAGAGACTTCGTAGAGATACGCAGTATTTT.

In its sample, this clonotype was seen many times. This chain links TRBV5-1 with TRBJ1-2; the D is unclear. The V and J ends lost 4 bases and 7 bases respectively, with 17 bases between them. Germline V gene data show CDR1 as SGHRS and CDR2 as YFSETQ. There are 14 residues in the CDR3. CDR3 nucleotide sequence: TGCGCCAGCAGCGAGCCCTCGCGGCCCAGTGGCTACACCTTC. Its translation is CASSEPSRPSGYTF.

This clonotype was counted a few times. CDR3: CASSSDRVYQPQHF. CDR3 nucleotides: TGTGCCAGCAGTTCTGACAGGGTGTATCAGCCCCAGCATTTT. The V and J genes are TRBV6-2 or TRBV6-3 and TRBJ1-5, with 7 bases matching TRBD1. This CDR3 contains 14 residues. The junction had 5 bases not matched to a gene; V was cut back by 4 bases and J by 5 bases. CDR1 and CDR2 (germline): MNHEY, SVGEGT.

The CDR3 sequence is CASSQEGEQETQYF. CDR3 nucleotide sequence: TGCGCCAGCAGCCAAGAGGGGGAACAAGAGACCCAGTACTTC. This chain connects TRBV4-3 to TRBJ2-5; either TRBD1 or TRBD2 may supply D (5 bases each). Trimming pared 0 bases from V and 2 bases from J, leaving 7 bases between. The CDR3 spans 14 residues. Germline assignment: CDR1 LGHNA and CDR2 YSLEER.

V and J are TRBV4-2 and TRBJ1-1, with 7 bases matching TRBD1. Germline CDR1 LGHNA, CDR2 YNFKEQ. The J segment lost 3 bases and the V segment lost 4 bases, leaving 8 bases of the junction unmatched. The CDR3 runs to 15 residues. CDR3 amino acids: CASSPRRGTDTEAFF. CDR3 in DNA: TGTGCCAGCAGCCCCCGGCGGGGGACAGACACTGAAGCTTTCTTT.

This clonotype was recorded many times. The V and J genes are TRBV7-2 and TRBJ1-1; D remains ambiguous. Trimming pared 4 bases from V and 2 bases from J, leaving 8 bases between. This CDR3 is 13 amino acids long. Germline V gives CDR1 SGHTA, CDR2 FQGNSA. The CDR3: CASSSNLNTEAFF. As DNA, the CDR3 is TGTGCCAGCAGCTCAAACCTAAACACTGAAGCTTTCTTT.

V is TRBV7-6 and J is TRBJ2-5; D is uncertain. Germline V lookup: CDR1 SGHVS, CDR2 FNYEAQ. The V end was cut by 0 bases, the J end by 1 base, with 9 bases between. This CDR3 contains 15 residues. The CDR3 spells CASSLAYTGQETQYF. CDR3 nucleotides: TGTGCCAGCAGCTTAGCGTACACCGGCCAAGAGACCCAGTACTTC.

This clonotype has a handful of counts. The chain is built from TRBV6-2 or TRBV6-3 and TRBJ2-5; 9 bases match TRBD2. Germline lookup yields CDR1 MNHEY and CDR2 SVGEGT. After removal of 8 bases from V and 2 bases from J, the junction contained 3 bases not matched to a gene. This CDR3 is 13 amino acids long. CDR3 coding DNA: TGTGCCAGCGGCGGGGGGGAGCAAGAGACCCAGTACTTC. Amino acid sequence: CASGGGEQETQYF.

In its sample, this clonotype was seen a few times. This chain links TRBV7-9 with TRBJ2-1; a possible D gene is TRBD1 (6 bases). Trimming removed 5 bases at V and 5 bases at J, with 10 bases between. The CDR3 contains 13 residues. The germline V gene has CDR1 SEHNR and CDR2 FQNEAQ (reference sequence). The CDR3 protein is CASSPNRDNEQFF. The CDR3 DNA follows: TGTGCCAGCAGCCCGAACAGGGACAATGAGCAGTTCTTC. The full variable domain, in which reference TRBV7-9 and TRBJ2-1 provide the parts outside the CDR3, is DTGVSQNPRHKITKRGQNVTFRCDPISEHNRLYWYRQTLGQGPEFLTYFQNEAQLEKSRLLSDRFSAERPKGSFSTLEIQRTEQGDSAMYLCASSPNRDNEQFFGPGTRLTVL.

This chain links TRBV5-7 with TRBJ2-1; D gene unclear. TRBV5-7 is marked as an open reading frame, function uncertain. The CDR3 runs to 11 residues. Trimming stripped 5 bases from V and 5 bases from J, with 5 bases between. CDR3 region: CASRWDNEQFF. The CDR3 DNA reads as TGTGCCAGCAGGTGGGACAATGAGCAGTTCTTC.

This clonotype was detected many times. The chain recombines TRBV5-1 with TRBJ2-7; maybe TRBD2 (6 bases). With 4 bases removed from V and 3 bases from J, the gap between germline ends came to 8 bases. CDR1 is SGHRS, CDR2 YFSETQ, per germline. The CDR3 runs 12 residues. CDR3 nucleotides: TGCGCCAGCAGCAAGGGACTCTACGAGCAGTACTTC. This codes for CASSKGLYEQYF.

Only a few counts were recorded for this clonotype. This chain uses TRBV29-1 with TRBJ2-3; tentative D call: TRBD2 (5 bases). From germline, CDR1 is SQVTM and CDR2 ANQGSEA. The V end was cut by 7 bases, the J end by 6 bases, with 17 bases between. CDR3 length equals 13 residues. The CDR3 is CSAERSGPDTQYF. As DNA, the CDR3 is TGCAGCGCCGAAAGAAGCGGTCCGGATACGCAGTATTTT.

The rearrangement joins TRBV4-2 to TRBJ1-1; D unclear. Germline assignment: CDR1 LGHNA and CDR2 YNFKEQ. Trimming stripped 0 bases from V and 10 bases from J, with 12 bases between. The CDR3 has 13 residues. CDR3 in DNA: TGTGCCAGCAGCCAAGACGGGAGGGTTGGAGCTTTCTTT. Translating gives CASSQDGRVGAFF.

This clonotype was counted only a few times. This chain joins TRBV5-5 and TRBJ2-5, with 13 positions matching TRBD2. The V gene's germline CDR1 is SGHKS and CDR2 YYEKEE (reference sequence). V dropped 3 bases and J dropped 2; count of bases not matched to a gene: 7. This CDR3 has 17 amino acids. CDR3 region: CASSSTPLAGGQETQYF. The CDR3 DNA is TGTGCCAGCAGCTCAACCCCACTAGCGGGGGGGCAAGAGACCCAGTACTTC.

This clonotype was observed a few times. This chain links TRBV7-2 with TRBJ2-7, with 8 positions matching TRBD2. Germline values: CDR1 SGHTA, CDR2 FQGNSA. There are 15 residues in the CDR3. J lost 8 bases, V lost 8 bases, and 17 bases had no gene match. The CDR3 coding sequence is TGTGCCAGCGGCGAATCGGGGGGGGCCCCGATGAAGCAGTACTTC. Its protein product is CASGESGGAPMKQYF.

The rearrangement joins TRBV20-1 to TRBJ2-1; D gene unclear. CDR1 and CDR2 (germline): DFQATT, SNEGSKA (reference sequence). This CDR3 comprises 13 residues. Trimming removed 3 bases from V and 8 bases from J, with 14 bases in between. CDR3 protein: CSASLLHSDEQFF. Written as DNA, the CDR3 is TGCAGTGCTAGCTTGCTCCACAGCGATGAGCAGTTCTTC.

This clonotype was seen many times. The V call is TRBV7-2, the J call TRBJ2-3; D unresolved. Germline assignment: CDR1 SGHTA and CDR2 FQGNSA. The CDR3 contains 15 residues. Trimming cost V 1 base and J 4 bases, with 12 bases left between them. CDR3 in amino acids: CASSLVGQKADTQYF. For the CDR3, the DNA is TGTGCCAGCAGCTTAGTAGGCCAAAAAGCAGATACGCAGTATTTT. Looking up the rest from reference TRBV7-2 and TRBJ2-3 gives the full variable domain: GAGVSQSPSNKVTEKGKDVELRCDPISGHTALYWYRQSLGQGLEFLIYFQGNSAPDKSGLPSDRFSAERTGGSVSTLTIQRTQQEDSAVYLCASSLVGQKADTQYFGPGTRLTVL.

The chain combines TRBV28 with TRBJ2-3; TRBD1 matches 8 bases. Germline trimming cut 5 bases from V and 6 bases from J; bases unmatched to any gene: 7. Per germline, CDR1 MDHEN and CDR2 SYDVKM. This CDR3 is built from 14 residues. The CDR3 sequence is CASSRQGLIDTQYF. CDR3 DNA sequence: TGTGCCAGCAGTAGACAGGGGTTGATTGATACGCAGTATTTT.